The 17 T cell receptor beta chains below come from one sample, sequenced in a study of CD8 T cells in Susac syndrome. With random hexamers, reverse transcription was performed on roughly 0.45 to 1 ug of RNA. MiXCR, applied by TCRdb to the immunoSEQ multiplex PCR reads, yields one record per CDR3 protein. The table includes about 130,000 distinct CDR3 sequences, around nine tenths detected once. Sequenced material: CD8+ T cells from PBMCs. Receptors originate from a human donor with multiple sclerosis.

The chain has TRBV29-1 and TRBJ2-7, with D possibly TRBD2 on 5 matching bases. The CDR3 has 13 residues. CDR1 and CDR2 (germline): SQVTM, ANQGSEA. V was pared by 0 bases and J by 3 bases, with 9 bases between. CDR3: CSVEDGVSYEQYF. The CDR3 DNA is TGCAGCGTTGAAGACGGGGTGAGCTACGAGCAGTACTTC.

Here the CDR3 reads CASSTSASYEQYF. In DNA form, the CDR3 reads TGTGCCAGCAGCACTAGCGCATCCTACGAGCAGTACTTC. The chain carries TRBV7-8 and TRBJ2-7, with 7 positions matching TRBD2. J was trimmed by 1 base and V by 5 bases; bases with no gene match: 2. Germline V CDR1 and CDR2: SGHVS, FQNEAQ. The CDR3 is made up of 13 amino acids.

The chain links TRBV28 to TRBJ2-7, with TRBD2 matching 8 bases. V was clipped by 3 bases and J by 4 bases; unmatched bases: 5. The CDR3 runs to 14 residues. CDR1 MDHEN and CDR2 SYDVKM come from the germline V gene. The CDR3 DNA reads TGTGCCAGCAGTTTGTCTAGCGGGTGGTACGAGCAGTACTTC. Translating gives CASSLSSGWYEQYF.

The V gene is TRBV28, the J gene TRBJ2-1, with D perhaps matching TRBD1 (5 bases). CDR1 and CDR2 from the germline V gene are MDHEN and SYDVKM. CDR3 length equals 13 residues. Trimming shortened V by 8 bases and J by 3 bases, and 11 bases separated the two germline ends. The CDR3 DNA reads as TGTGCCAGCCTACAGGTGGGCTACAATGAGCAGTTCTTC. Translation: CASLQVGYNEQFF.

The chain joins TRBV30 to TRBJ1-1; D is ambiguous. Germline CDR1 reads GTSNPN; CDR2 reads SVGIG (reference sequence). Deletions cut 7 bases from V and 0 bases from J, with 9 bases between. CDR3 length equals 12 residues. CDR3 residues: CASDTMNTEAFF. The CDR3 nucleotides read TGTGCCTCTGACACTATGAACACTGAAGCTTTCTTT.

The rearrangement links TRBV4-3 to TRBJ1-5; no firm D call. The CDR3 length is 13 residues. The V and J ends lost 4 bases and 5 bases respectively, with 9 bases between them. The germline V gene has CDR1 LGHNA and CDR2 YSLEER. CDR3 sequence (DNA): TGCGCCAGCAGCCGTACAAGCGATCAGCCCCAGCATTTT. As protein: CASSRTSDQPQHF.

This sequence joins TRBV29-1 and TRBJ1-2; D ambiguous. This CDR3 has 12 amino acids. Germline-derived CDR1 and CDR2 are SQVTM and ANQGSEA. Between the trimmed V and J ends, which lost 7 bases and 1 base, there was a span of 10 bases. The DNA for the CDR3 is TGCAGCGCTCACAGTAATAACTATGGCTACACCTTC. This encodes CSAHSNNYGYTF. The full variable domain, in which reference TRBV29-1 and TRBJ1-2 provide the parts outside the CDR3, is SAVISQKPSRDICQRGTSLTIQCQVDSQVTMMFWYRQQPGQSLTLIATANQGSEATYESGFVIDKFPISRPNLTFSTLTVSNMSPEDSSIYLCSAHSNNYGYTFGSGTRLTVV.

This clonotype appeared once. This chain uses TRBV5-8 with TRBJ2-3; D uncertain. Trimming took 4 bases from V and 6 from J, leaving 24 bases between them. Germline loops: CDR1 SGHTS, CDR2 YDEGEE. This CDR3 has 17 residues. CDR3 in amino acids: CASSHEERASDWDTQYF. CDR3 DNA sequence: TGTGCCAGCAGCCATGAGGAACGAGCGTCAGACTGGGATACGCAGTATTTT.

V gene TRBV28 combines with J gene TRBJ2-1; D gene ambiguous. The germline V gene encodes CDR1 MDHEN and CDR2 SYDVKM. Trimming took 5 bases from V and 5 from J, leaving 16 bases between them. This CDR3 comprises 15 residues. The CDR3 nucleotides read TGTGCCAGCAGTCCAGTGGCTTTCTTTGACAATGAGCAGTTCTTC. Translated: CASSPVAFFDNEQFF.

This sequence joins TRBV7-9 and TRBJ1-1; tentative D call: TRBD1 (6 bases). V gave up 7 bases and J gave up 8 bases, with 14 bases separating them. The CDR3 contains 12 residues. CDR1 SEHNR and CDR2 FQNEAQ come from the germline V gene (reference sequence). CDR3 sequence (DNA): TGTGCCAGCAATCGGGGGCCCCACGAAGCTTTCTTT. This codes for CASNRGPHEAFF.

The chain is built from TRBV7-3 and TRBJ2-1, with 8 bases identical to TRBD2. Germline CDR1 SGHTA, CDR2 FQGTGA. The trim removed 5 bases at V and 5 bases at J, leaving 8 bases unmatched. This CDR3 has 15 amino acids. DNA for the CDR3: TGTGCCAGCAGCCCTCGGGAGGGGGTGAACAATGAGCAGTTCTTC. Protein: CASSPREGVNNEQFF. The full variable domain, in which reference TRBV7-3 and TRBJ2-1 provide the parts outside the CDR3, is GAGVSQTPSNKVTEKGKYVELRCDPISGHTALYWYRQSLGQGPEFLIYFQGTGAADDSGLPNDRFFAVRPEGSVSTLKIQRTERGDSAVYLCASSPREGVNNEQFFGPGTRLTVL.

A remark on this clonotype: The junction does not match germline at one end; this may be a read error. The chain couples TRBV2 to TRBJ1-4; tentative D call: TRBD1 (5 bases). This CDR3 region has 11 residues. The V gene's germline CDR1 is SNHLY and CDR2 FYNNEI. The CDR3 spells CASSDDLGTVF. DNA of the CDR3: TGTGCCAGCAGTGACGACTTGGGGACGGTTTTT.

This clonotype was counted only a few times. The chain employs TRBV6-2 or TRBV6-3 and TRBJ1-2; tentatively, D is TRBD1 (5 bases). There are 15 residues in the CDR3. Trimming cost V 2 bases and J 5 bases, with 15 bases left between them. Germline V CDR1 and CDR2: MNHEY, SVGEGT. CDR3 sequence reads: CASSYPQDFYYGYTF. In DNA form, the CDR3 reads TGTGCCAGCAGTTACCCACAGGATTTTTATTATGGCTACACCTTC.

The gene calls are TRBV25-1 and TRBJ2-1; no clear D. The V end was cut by 1 base, the J end by 4 bases, with 5 bases between. This CDR3 has 13 residues. From germline, CDR1 is MGHDK and CDR2 SYGVNS. The CDR3 nucleotides read TGTGCCAGCAGTGAATTGAAATACAATGAGCAGTTCTTC. This codes for CASSELKYNEQFF.

V usage is TRBV6-1 and J usage is TRBJ2-3; D may be TRBD2 (5 bases). The length of the CDR3 is 16 residues. Germline loops: CDR1 MNHNS, CDR2 SASEGT. The germline V and J ends were trimmed by 5 bases and 4 bases, with 19 bases remaining between them. CDR3 in DNA: TGTGCCAGCAGTCCCACCGCTAGCTTCGTCCCAGATACGCAGTATTTT. Its translation is CASSPTASFVPDTQYF.

The V and J genes are TRBV15 and TRBJ2-3; TRBD2 matches at 7 bases. Germline V gives CDR1 LNHNV, CDR2 YYDKDF (reference sequence). CDR3 length: 16 amino acids. Losses at the gene ends were 3 bases for V and 2 bases for J; bases not matched to a gene: 8. The CDR3 nucleotides read TGTGCCACCAGCAGCGGCAGCGGGGTGAACACAGATACGCAGTATTTT. It yields the protein CATSSGSGVNTDTQYF.

The rearrangement joins TRBV6-5 to TRBJ1-1; D is uncertain. CDR3 size: 11 residues. Germline loops: CDR1 MNHEY, CDR2 SVGAGI. Trimming removed 7 bases from V and 1 base from J, with 4 bases in between. DNA for the CDR3: TGTGCCAGCATTAAGAACACTGAAGCTTTCTTT. Protein: CASIKNTEAFF.